This T cell receptor (beta chain) was recorded in a study of metastatic and nonmetastatic thyroid tumors. Germline CDR1 reads MNHEY; CDR2 reads SVGAGI. V dropped 0 bases and J dropped 8 bases, with 8 bases sitting between them. This CDR3 is built from 13 residues. TCRdb re-called the PCR reads via MiXCR. Here the sample spans about 14,000 clones, about an eighth being singletons. Nobody among the patients had been given any treatment before thyroid surgery. The sample holds many counts of this clone. Its antigen is as yet unknown. Study-level findings and limits: Benign nodules reportedly had significantly lower TCR beta diversity than malignant thyroid tumors in blood and tumor.

The sample consisted of blood. The V call is TRBV6-5, the J call TRBJ2-1; maybe TRBD2 (5 bases). The receptor comes from a female donor with papillary thyroid cancer or a benign thyroid nodule (not recorded which). Some clones in this sample may be carry-over from other donors' samples. The CDR3, as DNA: TGTGCCAGCAGTTACTCGGGGAGCGATGAGCAGTTCTTC. This translates into CASSYSGSDEQFF.